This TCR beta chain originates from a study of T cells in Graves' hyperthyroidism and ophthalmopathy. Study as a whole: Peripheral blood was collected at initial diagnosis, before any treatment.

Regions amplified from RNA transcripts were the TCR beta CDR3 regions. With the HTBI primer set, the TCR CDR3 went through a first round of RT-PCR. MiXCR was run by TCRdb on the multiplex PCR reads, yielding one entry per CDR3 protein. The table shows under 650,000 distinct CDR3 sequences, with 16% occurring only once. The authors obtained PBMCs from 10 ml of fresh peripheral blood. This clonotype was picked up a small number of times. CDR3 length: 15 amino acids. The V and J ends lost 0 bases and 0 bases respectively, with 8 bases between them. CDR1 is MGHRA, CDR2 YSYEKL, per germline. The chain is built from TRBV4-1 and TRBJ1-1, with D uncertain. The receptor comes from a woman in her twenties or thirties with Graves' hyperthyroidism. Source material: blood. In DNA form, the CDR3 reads TGCGCCAGCAGCCAAGATGTAGGGTTGAACACTGAAGCTTTCTTT. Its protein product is CASSQDVGLNTEAFF.